This T cell receptor (beta chain) came from a study of blood T cell repertoires in COVID-19. Study information: Some COVID-19 samples were acute and others convalescent; all came from the United States, Italy and Spain. PBMCs, B-cell-depleted T cells, or T cells provided the cDNA or gDNA that made up the material.

This table comes from immunoSEQ multiplex PCR, and its TCRdb copy is limited to in-frame clones, with some not included. The data hold under 45,000 clones, with about 80% observed a single time. The germline CDR1 and CDR2 sequences are SGHTA and FQGNSA. The CDR3 is made up of 13 amino acids. Trimming left V 2 bases short and J 5 bases short, with 9 bases between. The chain carries TRBV7-2 and TRBJ2-5; weak D call: TRBD2 (5 bases). Sequenced input: peripheral blood. The TCR sequence derives from a man in his fifties or sixties with active COVID-19. CDR3 region: CASSLTAAETQYF. The CDR3 nucleotides are TGTGCCAGCAGCTTAACAGCGGCGGAGACCCAGTACTTC.